These T cell receptor beta chains were read from a single sample in a study of identical twins. TCRdb passed the 5' RACE reads through MiXCR, listing each CDR3 protein once. The profile shows hundreds of thousands of distinct CDR3 sequences, about 7.1% of them singletons. The same specimen was also included in a second study, on yellow fever vaccine responses in identical twins.

Material for sequencing was PBMCs. These receptor sequences come from a woman aged 18-35 years in good health. Each CDR3 is given with its conserved first and last residue. The D gene is left open where the match is weak. Clone size is stated in some rows and not others, as once, few, many or a class when expanded.

size: few
J: TRBJ2-1
D: .
V: TRBV12-5
DNA: TGTGCTAGCCCACCCCACCTCAATGAGCAGTTCTTC
CDR3: CASPPHLNEQFF

size: many
J: TRBJ2-3
D: TRBD1
V: TRBV11-2
DNA: TGTGCCAGCAGCTTAAAAGGACAGGGTACAGATACGCAGTATTTT
CDR3: CASSLKGQGTDTQYF

size: few
J: TRBJ2-3
D: .
V: TRBV5-1
DNA: TGCGCCAGCAGCACCCCCCGGGGGCCAGGCAACACAGATACGCAGTATTTT
CDR3: CASSTPRGPGNTDTQYF

size: .
J: TRBJ2-7
D: TRBD2
V: TRBV15
DNA: TGTGCCACCAGCAGAGACGGGACTAGCAGCTACGAGCAGTACTTC
CDR3: CATSRDGTSSYEQYF

size: many
J: TRBJ1-1
D: TRBD1
V: TRBV12-3/TRBV12-4
DNA: TGTGCCAGCAGTTTAGCGCGCCCGGGGACAGATAAAGCTTTCTTT
CDR3: CASSLARPGTDKAFF

size: once
J: TRBJ2-5
D: TRBD1
V: TRBV29-1
DNA: TGCAGCGTTGAATTGGGACAGGGTATATCTACCCAGTACTTC
CDR3: CSVELGQGISTQYF

size: many
J: TRBJ2-3
D: TRBD2
V: TRBV11-2
DNA: TGTGCCAGCAGCTTACTGCGGGGGGGCAACACCCTTGGGGTGACAGATACGCAGTATTTT
CDR3: CASSLLRGGNTLGVTDTQYF

size: few
J: TRBJ1-2
D: .
V: TRBV28
DNA: TGTGCCAGCAGTTTATTCGAAAAAACAGGGTTGAGCTATGGCTACACCTTC
CDR3: CASSLFEKTGLSYGYTF

size: few
J: TRBJ1-2
D: .
V: TRBV10-3
DNA: TGTGCCACCTTCTCTAGGGGCTACACCTTC
CDR3: CATFSRGYTF

size: few
J: TRBJ1-3
D: TRBD1
V: TRBV6-5
DNA: TGTGCCAGCAGTTTAGGACAGGGGGCATTTGGAAACACCATATATTTT
CDR3: CASSLGQGAFGNTIYF

size: few
J: TRBJ2-3
D: .
V: TRBV20-1
DNA: TGCAGTGCGCCAGGGGGGCGTACAGATACGCAGTATTTT
CDR3: CSAPGGRTDTQYF

size: few
J: TRBJ2-3
D: TRBD2
V: TRBV15
DNA: TGTGCCACCAGCCTCGGACTAGCGGGGCAACACACAGATACGCAGTATTTT
CDR3: CATSLGLAGQHTDTQYF

size: many
J: TRBJ2-7
D: .
V: TRBV6-5
DNA: TGTGCCAGCAAGGACAGTCTGAGAGAGCAGTACTTC
CDR3: CASKDSLREQYF

size: .
J: TRBJ2-1
D: .
V: TRBV29-1
DNA: TGCAGCGTTGGAGGAGTGGACCTCCACTCCACAAAGCCCCTTACAAATGAGCAGTTCTTC
CDR3: CSVGGVDLHSTKPLTNEQFF

size: .
J: TRBJ1-6
D: .
V: TRBV2
DNA: TGTGCCAGCAGTGCCCACATGAGCTCCTATAATTCACCCCTCCACTTT
CDR3: CASSAHMSSYNSPLHF

size: many
J: TRBJ1-1
D: TRBD1
V: TRBV7-8
DNA: TGTGCCAGCAGCTTGGAGGGGGCGTGGAACACTGAAGCTTTCTTT
CDR3: CASSLEGAWNTEAFF

size: many
J: TRBJ2-1
D: .
V: TRBV5-5
DNA: TGTGCCAGCAGCCCGGACTACTTTGAGCAGTTCTTC
CDR3: CASSPDYFEQFF

size: .
J: TRBJ1-6
D: .
V: TRBV6-1
DNA: TGTGCCAGCAGTCCAGTGAGGACAGAGGGCTCACCCCTCCACTTT
CDR3: CASSPVRTEGSPLHF

size: many
J: TRBJ2-1
D: TRBD2
V: TRBV29-1
DNA: TGCAGCGTACAAATGGAGGGAGCGGGAGGGTCCTACAATGAGCAGTTCTTC
CDR3: CSVQMEGAGGSYNEQFF

size: few
J: TRBJ1-4
D: .
V: TRBV20-1
DNA: TGCAGTGCTAGAGGGGGTCCTCGGCGGGAAAAACTGTTTTTT
CDR3: CSARGGPRREKLFF

size: many
J: TRBJ2-3
D: TRBD2
V: TRBV29-1
DNA: TGCATCGTCCGGGGGGGGGAAGCGGGTACGCAGTATTTT
CDR3: CIVRGGEAGTQYF

size: few
J: TRBJ2-3
D: .
V: TRBV6-2/TRBV6-3
DNA: TGTGCCAGCAGAGCCACAGGAAGCACAGATACGCAGTATTTT
CDR3: CASRATGSTDTQYF

size: .
J: TRBJ2-3
D: TRBD2
V: TRBV12-3/TRBV12-4
DNA: TGTGCCAGCAGTTTAGCGCTGGGGACTAGCGGGAGCACAGATACGCAGTATTTT
CDR3: CASSLALGTSGSTDTQYF

size: .
J: TRBJ1-5
D: .
V: TRBV10-3
DNA: TGTGCCATCTCGCGCGGGGCGTCGGGTGATCAGCCCCAGCATTTT
CDR3: CAISRGASGDQPQHF

size: .
J: TRBJ2-2
D: .
V: TRBV20-1
DNA: TGCAGTGCTAGAGTGGGGGGAGTTACCGGGGAGCTGTTTTTT
CDR3: CSARVGGVTGELFF

size: many
J: TRBJ2-1
D: TRBD1
V: TRBV14
DNA: TGTGCCAGCAGCCAACCCGGGGACAGAAAGAGCTCCTACAATGAGCAGTTCTTC
CDR3: CASSQPGDRKSSYNEQFF

size: few
J: TRBJ1-1
D: .
V: TRBV3-1
DNA: TGTGCCAGCAGCCTCCGAGTGAGCGGGGTGGGTCAAGGAGCTTTCTTT
CDR3: CASSLRVSGVGQGAFF

size: many
J: TRBJ2-3
D: .
V: TRBV29-1
DNA: TGCAGCGCCGCCCGGGCCCAGGGAAGCACAGATACGCAGTATTTT
CDR3: CSAARAQGSTDTQYF

size: .
J: TRBJ1-1
D: .
V: TRBV6-5
DNA: TGTGCCAGCAGTTATTTGGGGGGGTCGAACACTGAAGCTTTCTTT
CDR3: CASSYLGGSNTEAFF

size: many
J: TRBJ1-1
D: .
V: TRBV5-1
DNA: TGCGCCAGCAGCAGACGACCGGGACAAGCCTCTGAAGCTTTCTTT
CDR3: CASSRRPGQASEAFF

size: many
J: TRBJ1-1
D: .
V: TRBV7-9
DNA: TGTGCCAGCAGCCTAACCGATTTGACTGAAGCTTTCTTT
CDR3: CASSLTDLTEAFF

size: few
J: TRBJ1-1
D: TRBD1
V: TRBV5-1
DNA: TGCGCCAGCAGCGGGGACAGGGGGCACACTGAAGCTTTCTTT
CDR3: CASSGDRGHTEAFF

size: .
J: TRBJ2-5
D: TRBD2
V: TRBV3-1
DNA: TGTGCCAGCAGCCAAGTGGGACTAGGGGTAGAGACCCAGTACTTC
CDR3: CASSQVGLGVETQYF

size: few
J: TRBJ2-3
D: .
V: TRBV29-1
DNA: TGCAGCGTTGAAGGGCTTCCGGGGACCTACTCCACAGATACGCAGTATTTT
CDR3: CSVEGLPGTYSTDTQYF

size: many
J: TRBJ2-2
D: TRBD1
V: TRBV7-9
DNA: TGTGCCAGCAGCAGACGGGACAGTAACACCGGGGAGCTGTTTTTT
CDR3: CASSRRDSNTGELFF

size: many
J: TRBJ2-2
D: TRBD1
V: TRBV28
DNA: TGTGCCAGCAGATACTACGACAGGGGGAACACCGGGGAGCTGTTTTTT
CDR3: CASRYYDRGNTGELFF

size: many
J: TRBJ2-5
D: .
V: TRBV4-1
DNA: TGCGCCAGCAGCCAAGAACCCCTGGAGACCCAGTACTTC
CDR3: CASSQEPLETQYF

size: .
J: TRBJ2-2
D: .
V: TRBV5-1
DNA: TGCGCCAGCAGCCCGGGGGACCGCACGGGGACCGGGGAGCTGTTTTTT
CDR3: CASSPGDRTGTGELFF

size: many
J: TRBJ2-3
D: .
V: TRBV5-1
DNA: TGCGCCAGCAGCTTGGCTGGGGTTTCGGATACGCAGTATTTT
CDR3: CASSLAGVSDTQYF

size: many
J: TRBJ2-7
D: .
V: TRBV3-1
DNA: TGTGCCAGCAGCCAAGGGTGGGAGGCGAGCTCCTACGAGCAGTACTTC
CDR3: CASSQGWEASSYEQYF

size: .
J: TRBJ2-2
D: .
V: TRBV12-3/TRBV12-4
DNA: TGTGCCAGCACGCTGGGGCAGGAGGAGCTGTTTTTT
CDR3: CASTLGQEELFF

size: .
J: TRBJ2-2
D: TRBD2
V: TRBV11-3
DNA: TGTGCCAGCAGCCAAGGGACTAGCGGGAGACCCGGGGAGCTGTTTTTT
CDR3: CASSQGTSGRPGELFF

size: few
J: TRBJ2-4
D: .
V: TRBV27
DNA: TGTGCCAGCAGTTTGAGGGGAGCGGTCCACCCTCAAAACATTCAGTACTTC
CDR3: CASSLRGAVHPQNIQYF

size: few
J: TRBJ2-4
D: .
V: TRBV7-9
DNA: TGTGCCAGCAGCCCAGACGGGGGACCCAAAAACATTCAGTACTTC
CDR3: CASSPDGGPKNIQYF

size: few
J: TRBJ2-5
D: TRBD2
V: TRBV2
DNA: TGTGCCAGCAGTGTAATACTAGCGCTACAAGAGACCCAGTACTTC
CDR3: CASSVILALQETQYF

size: .
J: TRBJ2-1
D: TRBD2
V: TRBV11-1
DNA: TGTGCCAGCAGCTTAGTCGGGACTAGCGGGAGACCGGCCAATGAGCAGTTCTTC
CDR3: CASSLVGTSGRPANEQFF

size: few
J: TRBJ2-3
D: .
V: TRBV29-1
DNA: TGCAGCGTTGAAGGAATCACAGATACGCAGTATTTT
CDR3: CSVEGITDTQYF

size: many
J: TRBJ2-1
D: TRBD2
V: TRBV5-1
DNA: TGCGCCAGCAGCTTGACGGGAGGGCCCCACAATGAGCAGTTCTTC
CDR3: CASSLTGGPHNEQFF

size: .
J: TRBJ2-5
D: .
V: TRBV4-1
DNA: TGCGCCAGCAGTTCGGACTCCGGGGGTAGGGAGACCCAGTACTTC
CDR3: CASSSDSGGRETQYF

size: many
J: TRBJ2-2
D: TRBD2
V: TRBV5-1
DNA: TGCGCCAGCAGCTTGAGCGGGAGTGGTTACACCGGGGAGCTGTTTTTT
CDR3: CASSLSGSGYTGELFF

size: many
J: TRBJ2-1
D: TRBD2
V: TRBV29-1
DNA: TGCAGCGTAGTACTAGCGGGGGGTCGTAATGAGCAGTTCTTC
CDR3: CSVVLAGGRNEQFF

size: .
J: TRBJ1-1
D: TRBD1
V: TRBV12-3/TRBV12-4
DNA: TGTGCCAGCAGTTTCCCCCAGGGGGCATTGGTGAACACTGAAGCTTTCTTT
CDR3: CASSFPQGALVNTEAFF

size: .
J: TRBJ2-1
D: TRBD2
V: TRBV5-1
DNA: TGCGCCAGCAGCTTCCAAGCGGGGACCCGCTCCTACAATGAGCAGTTCTTC
CDR3: CASSFQAGTRSYNEQFF

size: few
J: TRBJ2-3
D: .
V: TRBV3-1
DNA: TGTGCCAGCAGCCAAGAGGGGGCCGGGGTAGATACGCAGTATTTT
CDR3: CASSQEGAGVDTQYF

size: .
J: TRBJ1-5
D: .
V: TRBV5-8
DNA: TGTGCCAGCAGGCCCATTTCAGGGACTAGCGGCAATCAGCCCCAGCATTTT
CDR3: CASRPISGTSGNQPQHF

size: .
J: TRBJ1-6
D: TRBD1
V: TRBV4-1
DNA: TGCGCCAGCAGCCAAGATTCAGGGGGCGGGTCACCCCTCCACTTT
CDR3: CASSQDSGGGSPLHF

size: .
J: TRBJ2-5
D: .
V: TRBV20-1
DNA: TGCAGTGCCCGGATTGCCGGGACGCAAGAGACCCAGTACTTC
CDR3: CSARIAGTQETQYF

size: .
J: TRBJ2-3
D: TRBD2
V: TRBV4-1
DNA: TGCGCCAGCAGCCAAGATTGGCCTAGCGGGTGGGCAGATACGCAGTATTTT
CDR3: CASSQDWPSGWADTQYF

size: many
J: TRBJ1-1
D: .
V: TRBV12-3/TRBV12-4
DNA: TGTGCCAGCAGCAACGGGGCTGAAGCTTTCTTT
CDR3: CASSNGAEAFF